This TCR beta chain was documented in a study of cytomegalovirus exposure and HLA in healthy donors. The CDR3 totals 13 residues. From germline, CDR1 is SGHRS and CDR2 YFSETQ. V lost 4 bases and J lost 9, with 14 bases in between. Primers for the PCR totalled 60 Vbeta and 13 Jbeta. Method: immunoSEQ multiplex PCR; TCRdb's copy keeps in-frame clones and lacks some. The table records approximately 150,000 clones, around 67% of them present only once. The sample taken for sequencing was PBMCs. The chain combines TRBV5-1 with TRBJ2-1, with a tentative D call TRBD2 (5 bases). The sequence was collected from a woman aged 18-30 years in good health and CMV-seronegative. CDR3: CASSLLTGTEQFF. CDR3 DNA: TGCGCCAGCAGCCTACTAACGGGAACTGAGCAGTTCTTC.